In this sample, the clone carrying this TCR beta chain turned up a few times. Its target is unknown. TCRdb called the 5' RACE reads again in MiXCR, with one record for every CDR3 protein. The sample contains hundreds of thousands of distinct CDR3 sequences, around 6% of which appear only once. The data originate from a study of identical twins. Study results and limitations: Memory repertoires showed no such pattern, whereas abundant cord blood beta clonotypes carried fewer insertions. Conclusions relied on cross-sectional statistical analysis, not following the same donors.

Each donor was a healthy Caucasian. This TCR derives from a man between 18 and 35 years old in good health. The sequenced sample was naive T cells sorted from blood.

CDR3 loop: CASSFVATSTDTQYF. The CDR3 DNA is TGTGCCAGCAGCTTTGTAGCGACAAGCACAGATACGCAGTATTTT. This chain connects TRBV7-2 to TRBJ2-3; a possible D gene is TRBD2 (5 bases). The V gene lost 3 bases and the J gene lost 0 bases, with 10 bases spanning the gap. This CDR3 comprises 15 residues. Germline V gene sequence: CDR1 SGHTA, CDR2 FQGNSA.